This TCR beta chain was captured in a study of T cells after yellow fever vaccination. Study in general: Low-cell-number fractions underwent preparation using SMART-Seq v4 Ultra Low Input.

This clonotype was detected ten times or more. Antigen: not known. Study results and caveats: Although the secondary response was weaker, it peaked faster, at day 5 versus 15. Most primary-vaccination clones recurred post-booster (approximately 96% CD4, 85% to 90% CD8).

The V and J ends lost 3 bases and 4 bases respectively, with 11 bases between them. The CDR3 runs 14 residues. Germline lookup yields CDR1 SGDLS and CDR2 YYNGEE. For TCR, cDNA came from 5'RACE template switching, which added a universal primer site and UMIs. One entry per CDR3 protein, called by TCRdb with MiXCR from the 5' RACE reads. Among around 63,000 distinct CDR3 sequences, 7.4% were seen once, and the ten largest hold roughly a third. The rearrangement uses TRBV9 and TRBJ2-1; D gene uncertain. This specimen was CD8+ T cells sorted from PBMCs, taken 15 days after the yellow fever booster vaccination. This receptor was obtained from a man aged 25 to 40 who received the YFV17D yellow fever vaccine. The CDR3: CASSAWAEYNEQFF. CDR3 nucleotide sequence: TGTGCCAGCAGCGCGTGGGCGGAATACAATGAGCAGTTCTTC.